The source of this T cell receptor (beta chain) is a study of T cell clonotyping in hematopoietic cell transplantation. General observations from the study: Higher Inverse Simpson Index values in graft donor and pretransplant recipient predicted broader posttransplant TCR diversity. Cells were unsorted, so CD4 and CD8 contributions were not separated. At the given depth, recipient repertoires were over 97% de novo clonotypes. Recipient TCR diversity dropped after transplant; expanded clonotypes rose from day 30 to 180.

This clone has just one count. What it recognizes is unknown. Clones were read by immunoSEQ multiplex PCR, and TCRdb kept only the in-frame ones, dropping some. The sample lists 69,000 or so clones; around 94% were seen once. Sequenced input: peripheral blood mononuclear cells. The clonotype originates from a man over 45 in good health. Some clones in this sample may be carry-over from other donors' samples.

CDR3: CASSVDLAGQETQYF. The CDR3 DNA reads TGTGCCAGCAGCGTTGATCTAGCGGGGCAAGAGACCCAGTACTTC. The chain is built from TRBV7-8 and TRBJ2-5; 9 bases match TRBD2. This CDR3 has 15 residues. In germline, CDR1 is SGHVS, CDR2 FQNEAQ. V lost 5 bases to trimming and J lost 2 bases; unmatched junction nucleotides: 6. The variable domain in full, with the rest retrieved from reference TRBV7-8 and TRBJ2-5, is GAGVSQSPRYKVAKRGQDVALRCDPISGHVSLFWYQQALGQGPEFLTYFQNEAQLDKSGLPSDRFFAERPEGSVSTLKIQRTQQEDSAVYLCASSVDLAGQETQYFGPGTRLLVL.